This T cell receptor beta chain was retrieved from a study of blood T cell repertoires in COVID-19. As for the study in general: The United States, Italy and Spain were the sources of the acute and convalescent COVID-19 samples.

The assay was immunoSEQ multiplex PCR, and TCRdb's table has in-frame clones only and misses some. The table has fewer than 50,000 clones, approximately 71% seen once. The CDR3 runs to 15 residues. Germline V gives CDR1 MNHEY, CDR2 SMNVEV (reference sequence). Trimming took 7 bases from V and 5 from J, leaving 20 bases between them. The V gene is TRBV27, the J gene TRBJ1-2; perhaps TRBD1 as D (6 bases). This clonotype was obtained from a man at least 80 years old with acute or convalescent COVID-19. Sequencing was performed on peripheral blood. CDR3 protein: CASTDSSRGAYGYTF. The CDR3 bases are TGTGCCAGCACCGATTCGTCTCGGGGGGCGTATGGCTACACCTTC.